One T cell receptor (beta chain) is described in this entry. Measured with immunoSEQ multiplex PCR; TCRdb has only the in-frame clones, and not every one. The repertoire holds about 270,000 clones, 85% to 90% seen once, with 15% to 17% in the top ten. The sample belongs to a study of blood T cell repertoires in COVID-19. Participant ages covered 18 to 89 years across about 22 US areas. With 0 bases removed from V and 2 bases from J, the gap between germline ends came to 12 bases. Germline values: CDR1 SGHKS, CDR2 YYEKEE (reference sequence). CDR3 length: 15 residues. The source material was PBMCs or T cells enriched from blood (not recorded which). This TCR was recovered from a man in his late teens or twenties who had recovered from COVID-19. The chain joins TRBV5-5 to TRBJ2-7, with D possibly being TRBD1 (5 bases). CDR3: CASSLVDKDPYEQYF. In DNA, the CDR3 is TGTGCCAGCAGCTTGGTGGACAAGGACCCCTACGAGCAGTACTTC.